This record covers a single TCR beta chain. Its antigen remains unknown. Trimming pared 7 bases from V and 3 bases from J, leaving 16 bases between. In germline, CDR1 is SQVTM, CDR2 ANQGSEA. This CDR3 is 13 amino acids long. The entry originates in a study of T-cell memory formation after mild COVID-19. Regarding the study as a whole: Those CD4+ clones that contracted were mainly in CM and EM (CD8+ ones in EMRA). Second-wave clones that peaked on day 37 lacked confirmed SARS-CoV-2 specificity.

TCRdb re-called the 5' RACE reads with MiXCR, one entry per CDR3 protein. The sample records tens of thousands of distinct CDR3 sequences, 25% to 35% being singletons. The source is a man between 18 and 35 years old who had mild COVID-19 (a few samples of this study predate the infection). Cell type and time point are not known. The sequenced material came from PBMCs or a T cell subset sorted from them (not recorded which). This sequence joins TRBV29-1 and TRBJ2-7; a possible D gene is TRBD2 (6 bases). The CDR3 region has the DNA TGCAGCGCCCTCAGGGCGGACTACTACGAGCAGTACTTC. Its protein product is CSALRADYYEQYF.